The 7 T cell receptor beta chains reported below all come from one sample, sequenced in a study of CXCR3-negative and CXCR3-positive naive CD8 T cells. Study-level findings and limits: CXCR3-expressing naive cells carried TRB CDR3s more hydrophobic than those of CXCR3-negative naive cells.

Researchers prepared the TRB cDNA libraries using 5' RACE with UMI labels. Reanalyzing the 5' RACE reads, TCRdb keeps one entry per CDR3 protein, without DNA. This listing includes 84,000 or so distinct CDR3 sequences. These TCRs' antigens remain unknown. Sample: naive CXCR3+ CD8+ T cells from blood. Subset of the sample: CD45RO-CCR7+CD27+CD95- naive CD8+ T cells expressing CXCR3 (TNR3+). The receptors were sampled from a human donor in good health. Some clones in this sample may be carry-over from other donors' samples.

J is TRBJ2-5 and V is TRBV2; the D call from TCRdb, TRBD1, cannot be confirmed without DNA. The CDR3 runs to 16 residues. Per germline, CDR1 SNHLY and CDR2 FYNNEI. CDR3 sequence: CASSTPRDRGRETQYF. The whole variable domain, remainder taken from reference TRBV2 and TRBJ2-5, is EPEVTQTPSHQVTQMGQEVILRCVPISNHLYFYWYRQILGQKVEFLVSFYNNEISEKSEIFDDQFSVERPDGSNFTLKIRSTKLEDSAMYFCASSTPRDRGRETQYFGPGTRLLVL.

The chain links TRBV28 to TRBJ2-7; the TRBD2 assignment by TCRdb is unverifiable without DNA. The germline gives CDR1 MDHEN, CDR2 SYDVKM. CDR3 size: 16 residues. CDR3 amino acids: CASSFGAGGISYEQYF.

V usage is TRBV5-1 and J usage is TRBJ2-3; TCRdb indicates TRBD2, and absent DNA this call remains unverified. In germline, CDR1 is SGHRS, CDR2 YFSETQ. The CDR3 covers 16 residues. CDR3 amino acids: CASNRGAGGPTDTQYF.

This sequence joins TRBV4-2 and TRBJ1-5; the D gene TCRdb calls, TRBD1, cannot be checked with no DNA. This CDR3 spans 15 amino acids. CDR1 is LGHNA and CDR2 is YNFKEQ in the germline V gene. This CDR3 is CASSHGTGGIQPQHF.

V and J are TRBV4-3 and TRBJ1-5; TCRdb lists TRBD1, though no DNA is available to test this call. The CDR3 runs 15 residues. CDR1 LGHNA and CDR2 YSLEER come from the germline V gene. The chain's CDR3 is CASSQVVGGNQPQHF.

The rearrangement links TRBV28 to TRBJ2-5. The CDR3 contains 17 residues. CDR1 is MDHEN and CDR2 is SYDVKM in the germline V gene. The CDR3 region is CASSPSVWVKYQETQYF. The variable domain in full, with the rest retrieved from reference TRBV28 and TRBJ2-5, is DVKVTQSSRYLVKRTGEKVFLECVQDMDHENMFWYRQDPGLGLRLIYFSYDVKMKEKGDIPEGYSVSREKKERFSLILESASTNQTSMYLCASSPSVWVKYQETQYFGPGTRLLVL.

The chain links TRBV28 to TRBJ2-2. Germline lookup yields CDR1 MDHEN and CDR2 SYDVKM. This CDR3 spans 12 amino acids. The CDR3 loop is CASRGITGELFF.